This T cell receptor beta chain was sequenced in a study of cytomegalovirus exposure and HLA in healthy donors. It was with 60 Vbeta and 13 Jbeta primers that the PCR ran. Method: immunoSEQ multiplex PCR; TCRdb's copy keeps in-frame clones and lacks some. The sample carries more than 90,000 clones, around 80% recorded once. This clone was counted a single time. The sequence derives from a woman aged 55-70 years in good health and CMV-seronegative. Sequences were obtained from PBMCs.

For the CDR3, the DNA is TGTGCCAGCAGTCCGACAGGGGGCAACTATGGCTACACCTTC. This codes for CASSPTGGNYGYTF. The V and J genes are TRBV6-6 and TRBJ1-2; 10 bases match TRBD1. The CDR3 is 14 amino acids. Germline V lookup: CDR1 MNHNY, CDR2 SVGAGI (reference sequence). V lost 5 bases to trimming and J lost 2 bases; unmatched junction nucleotides: 2.